Below are 30 T cell receptor beta chains sequenced from a single sample in a study of cytomegalovirus exposure and HLA in healthy donors. Use of 60 Vbeta and 13 Jbeta primers characterized the PCR. TCRdb keeps only in-frame clones here, not all; method: immunoSEQ multiplex PCR. The repertoire holds around 150,000 clones, with about 83% as singletons. Material for sequencing was PBMCs. The receptors were sampled from a woman in her thirties in good health and CMV-seronegative.

This clone was detected a few times. V usage is TRBV4-1 and J usage is TRBJ1-1; D possibly corresponds to TRBD1 (6 bases). The V end was cut by 4 bases, the J end by 4 bases, with 13 bases between. The CDR3 spans 14 residues. Germline lookup yields CDR1 MGHRA and CDR2 YSYEKL. CDR3 sequence reads: CASSPADRVTEAFF. CDR3 DNA sequence: TGCGCCAGCAGCCCGGCGGACAGAGTCACTGAAGCTTTCTTT.

The rearrangement uses TRBV7-9 and TRBJ1-2; TRBD1 matches 7 bases. There are 18 residues in the CDR3. Germline V gives CDR1 SEHNR, CDR2 FQNEAQ (reference sequence). J was trimmed by 3 bases and V by 2 bases; bases with no gene match: 15. In DNA form, the CDR3 reads TGTGCCAGCAGCTTACCGGAGGGGGCGTGGGGAAAGGACTATGGCTACACCTTC. Translating it yields CASSLPEGAWGKDYGYTF. The variable domain in full, with the rest retrieved from reference TRBV7-9 and TRBJ1-2, is DTGVSQNPRHKITKRGQNVTFRCDPISEHNRLYWYRQTLGQGPEFLTYFQNEAQLEKSRLLSDRFSAERPKGSFSTLEIQRTEQGDSAMYLCASSLPEGAWGKDYGYTFGSGTRLTVV.

This chain connects TRBV5-5 to TRBJ2-3; D is perhaps TRBD1 (6 bases). V gave up 4 bases and J gave up 1 base, with 19 bases separating them. CDR1 SGHKS and CDR2 YYEKEE come from the germline V gene (reference sequence). The CDR3 runs to 17 residues. Here the CDR3 reads CASSVPTGQLRTDTQYF. The CDR3 coding sequence is TGTGCCAGCAGCGTCCCGACAGGTCAATTACGCACAGATACGCAGTATTTT.

This sequence joins TRBV7-9 and TRBJ1-1; D perhaps matches TRBD1 (6 bases). The CDR3 extends over 15 amino acids. The germline V gene has CDR1 SEHNR and CDR2 FQNEAQ (reference sequence). V lost 5 bases to trimming and J lost 3 bases, with 16 bases between them. The CDR3 here is CASSLRGGADTEAFF. The CDR3 DNA reads as TGTGCCAGCAGCCTTAGAGGGGGGGCAGACACTGAAGCTTTCTTT. The full variable domain, completed using reference TRBV7-9 and TRBJ1-1, is DTGVSQNPRHKITKRGQNVTFRCDPISEHNRLYWYRQTLGQGPEFLTYFQNEAQLEKSRLLSDRFSAERPKGSFSTLEIQRTEQGDSAMYLCASSLRGGADTEAFFGQGTRLTVV.

This sequence joins TRBV6-1 and TRBJ2-3; no clear D gene. Germline V CDR1 and CDR2: MNHNS, SASEGT. This CDR3 is 11 amino acids long. With 8 bases removed from V and 6 bases from J, the gap between germline ends came to 9 bases. CDR3 bases: TGTGCCAGCCCTCGGTGGGATACGCAGTATTTT. It translates to CASPRWDTQYF.

The V gene is TRBV27, the J gene TRBJ1-5; D is unresolved. Trimming removed 2 bases from V and 0 bases from J, with 5 bases in between. This CDR3 has 14 amino acids. Germline loops: CDR1 MNHEY, CDR2 SMNVEV (reference sequence). The CDR3 sequence is CASSLAISNQPQHF. In DNA, the CDR3 is TGTGCCAGCAGTTTAGCTATTAGCAATCAGCCCCAGCATTTT.

The CDR3 DNA reads TGTGCCAGCGCGACAGGGACCTACAATGAGCAGTTCTTC. Translation gives CASATGTYNEQFF. This rearrangement joins TRBV18 to TRBJ2-1, with 7 nucleotides matching TRBD1. The CDR3 is made up of 13 amino acids. J gave up 2 bases and V 8 bases, and 3 bases lay outside the gene matches. The V gene's germline CDR1 is KGHSH and CDR2 LQKENI. The variable domain in full, with the rest retrieved from reference TRBV18 and TRBJ2-1, is NAGVMQNPRHLVRRRGQEARLRCSPMKGHSHVYWYRQLPEEGLKFMVYLQKENIIDESGMPKERFSAEFPKEGPSILRIQQVVRGDSAAYFCASATGTYNEQFFGPGTRLTVL.

This chain links TRBV5-1 with TRBJ2-2; TRBD1 aligns across 9 bases. The germline V gene encodes CDR1 SGHRS and CDR2 YFSETQ. V dropped 4 bases and J dropped 7; count of bases not matched to a gene: 5. The CDR3 spans 14 residues. The CDR3 spells CASSPLTGGGELFF. The CDR3 nucleotides read TGCGCCAGCAGCCCACTGACAGGGGGCGGGGAGCTGTTTTTT.

This clone is a singleton in its sample. V gene TRBV2 combines with J gene TRBJ2-7; 7 bases fit TRBD2. Germline CDR1 and CDR2: SNHLY and FYNNEI. The CDR3 is 15 residues long. J gave up 1 base and V 8 bases, and 11 bases lay outside the gene matches. CDR3 in amino acids: CASSPQAGVSYEQYF. DNA of the CDR3: TGTGCCAGCTCCCCGCAGGCGGGAGTTTCCTACGAGCAGTACTTC.

The V gene is TRBV19, the J gene TRBJ1-1; D is uncertain. The germline V and J ends were trimmed by 2 bases and 3 bases, with 10 bases remaining between them. Germline lookup yields CDR1 LNHDA and CDR2 SQIVND (reference sequence). The CDR3 extends over 14 amino acids. Written as DNA, the CDR3 is TGTGCCAGTAGTATAAATCCGGGGTACACTGAAGCTTTCTTT. Translating gives CASSINPGYTEAFF.

The V call is TRBV19, the J call TRBJ1-5, with a possible D match to TRBD1 (6 bases). Trimming removed 5 bases from V and 6 bases from J, with 8 bases in between. Per germline, CDR1 LNHDA and CDR2 SQIVND (reference sequence). The CDR3 runs 12 residues. The CDR3: CASSQGSQPQHF. CDR3 nucleotides: TGTGCCAGTAGTCAGGGGAGTCAGCCCCAGCATTTT.

The CDR3 sequence is CASSLKQGYGYTF. The CDR3 nucleotides are TGTGCCAGCAGCTTGAAGCAGGGCTATGGCTACACCTTC. The genes are TRBV5-6 and TRBJ1-2; D is possibly TRBD1 (5 bases). CDR3 length equals 13 residues. Germline V gene sequence: CDR1 SGHDT, CDR2 YYEEEE. V shed 1 base and J shed 4 bases, with 8 bases lying between them. The full variable domain, rest sourced from reference TRBV5-6 and TRBJ1-2, is DAGVTQSPTHLIKTRGQQVTLRCSPKSGHDTVSWYQQALGQGPQFIFQYYEEEERQRGNFPDRFSGHQFPNYSSELNVNALLLGDSALYLCASSLKQGYGYTFGSGTRLTVV.

CDR3 nucleotide sequence: TGTGCCAGTAGTATGACGGACAAAAGCTCCTACGAGCAGTACTTC. This gives the protein CASSMTDKSSYEQYF. The V gene is TRBV19, the J gene TRBJ2-7; TRBD1 is a possible D gene (5 bases). Trimming took off 3 bases at V and 0 bases at J, with 12 bases between the two ends. This CDR3 is 15 amino acids long. Germline-derived CDR1 and CDR2 are LNHDA and SQIVND (reference sequence).

J is TRBJ1-5 and V is TRBV7-9, with D unresolved. In germline, CDR1 is SEHNR, CDR2 FQNEAQ (reference sequence). Trimming took off 1 base at V and 2 bases at J, with 15 bases between the two ends. CDR3 length: 17 amino acids. CDR3 protein: CASSLGGLTRGNQPQHF. Here the CDR3 DNA reads TGTGCCAGCAGCTTAGGCGGACTGACAAGGGGCAATCAGCCCCAGCATTTT.

This chain links TRBV4-1 with TRBJ2-3; TRBD2 agrees at 9 bases. The CDR3 has 16 residues. V was clipped by 4 bases and J by 10 bases; unmatched bases: 15. Germline loops: CDR1 MGHRA, CDR2 YSYEKL. This CDR3 reads CASSPPRLAGSSSQYF. The CDR3 DNA reads TGCGCCAGCAGCCCACCCCGCCTAGCGGGGTCTAGTTCGCAGTATTTT.

The chain couples TRBV29-1 to TRBJ2-5; no firm D call. Germline CDR1 is SQVTM and CDR2 is ANQGSEA. The CDR3 covers 11 residues. Between the trimmed V and J ends, which lost 4 bases and 11 bases, there was a span of 14 bases. The CDR3 DNA reads as TGCAGCGTTGCGGTAATGCGTGAGCAGTACTTC. Protein: CSVAVMREQYF.

This clone appeared a few times. The chain couples TRBV4-2 to TRBJ2-7; TRBD2 aligns across 10 bases. V lost 6 bases and J lost 3; bases outside the gene matches: 2. The CDR3 is 13 amino acids. Germline assignment: CDR1 LGHNA and CDR2 YNFKEQ. The CDR3, as DNA: TGTGCCAGCAGTCCTAGCGGGAGCTACGAGCAGTACTTC. This gives the protein CASSPSGSYEQYF.

This chain joins TRBV25-1 and TRBJ2-3, with a weak D call TRBD1 (6 bases). CDR1 is MGHDK and CDR2 is SYGVNS in the germline V gene. V lost 5 bases to trimming and J lost 0 bases, with 12 bases between them. The CDR3 covers 15 residues. This chain's CDR3 is CASSYRAVSTDTQYF. CDR3 bases: TGTGCCAGCAGTTACAGGGCGGTGAGCACAGATACGCAGTATTTT.

V usage is TRBV7-8 and J usage is TRBJ1-6; tentatively, D is TRBD1 (5 bases). V was pared by 4 bases and J by 8 bases, with 12 bases between. CDR1 and CDR2 from the germline V gene are SGHVS and FQNEAQ. This CDR3 region has 14 residues. The CDR3 DNA is TGTGCCAGCAGCTCAGAGCGGGGGGATTCACCCCTCCACTTT. It translates to CASSSERGDSPLHF.

The rearrangement links TRBV7-2 to TRBJ2-7; 9 nucleotides align to TRBD2. V lost 1 base to trimming and J lost 3 bases; unmatched junction nucleotides: 13. Per the germline V gene, CDR1 is SGHTA and CDR2 is FQGNSA. The CDR3 totals 18 residues. This chain's CDR3 is CASSLERSSGTYVYEQYF. In DNA, the CDR3 is TGTGCCAGCAGCTTAGAGCGGTCTAGCGGGACGTACGTCTACGAGCAGTACTTC. Looking up the rest from reference TRBV7-2 and TRBJ2-7 gives the full variable domain: GAGVSQSPSNKVTEKGKDVELRCDPISGHTALYWYRQSLGQGLEFLIYFQGNSAPDKSGLPSDRFSAERTGGSVSTLTIQRTQQEDSAVYLCASSLERSSGTYVYEQYFGPGTRLTVT.

The sample holds a few counts of this clone. The chain links TRBV5-6 to TRBJ1-1, with 7 bases matching TRBD1. Germline lookup yields CDR1 SGHDT and CDR2 YYEEEE. J was trimmed by 1 base and V by 3 bases; bases with no gene match: 3. The length of the CDR3 is 14 residues. CDR3: CASSSGQANTEAFF. As DNA, the CDR3 is TGTGCCAGCAGCTCCGGACAGGCGAACACTGAAGCTTTCTTT.

The chain combines TRBV2 with TRBJ1-2; the match to TRBD1 covers 7 bases. This CDR3 has 14 residues. V trimming: 2 bases; J trimming: 5 bases; junction bases outside the gene matches: 5. Per germline, CDR1 SNHLY and CDR2 FYNNEI. CDR3 nucleotides: TGTGCCAGCAGTGAAACAGGGGAGCCTTATGGCTACACCTTC. Protein sequence: CASSETGEPYGYTF.

The genes are TRBV11-2 and TRBJ2-7, with 7 bases matching TRBD1. The CDR3 contains 18 residues. V was pared by 5 bases and J by 3 bases, with 19 bases of the junction left unmatched. Per the germline V gene, CDR1 is SGHAT and CDR2 is FQNNGV. This CDR3 is CASSLPGQSLTMIYEQYF. Here the CDR3 DNA reads TGTGCCAGCAGCCTTCCGGGACAGTCCCTTACTATGATCTACGAGCAGTACTTC. Filled out from reference TRBV11-2 and TRBJ2-7, the complete variable domain reads EAGVAQSPRYKIIEKRQSVAFWCNPISGHATLYWYQQILGQGPKLLIQFQNNGVVDDSQLPKDRFSAERLKGVDSTLKIQPAKLEDSAVYLCASSLPGQSLTMIYEQYFGPGTRLTVT.

This rearrangement joins TRBV19 to TRBJ1-2; D is undetermined. The CDR3 is 15 amino acids. With 5 bases removed from V and 1 base from J, the gap between germline ends came to 14 bases. CDR1 and CDR2 from the germline V gene are LNHDA and SQIVND (reference sequence). CDR3 sequence: CASSGQLRVNYGYTF. CDR3 DNA sequence: TGTGCCAGTAGTGGGCAATTGAGGGTTAACTATGGCTACACCTTC. Full variable domain (missing parts from reference TRBV19 and TRBJ1-2): DGGITQSPKYLFRKEGQNVTLSCEQNLNHDAMYWYRQDPGQGLRLIYYSQIVNDFQKGDIAEGYSVSREKKESFPLTVTSAQKNPTAFYLCASSGQLRVNYGYTFGSGTRLTVV.

V usage is TRBV6-1 and J usage is TRBJ1-1; no clear D gene. Trimming took 2 bases from V and 3 from J, leaving 7 bases between them. Germline assignment: CDR1 MNHNS and CDR2 SASEGT. This CDR3 is 13 amino acids long. CDR3 DNA: TGTGCCAGCAGTGAACAGGCTTACACTGAAGCTTTCTTT. This translates into CASSEQAYTEAFF.

The chain recombines TRBV12-5 with TRBJ1-1; no clear D gene. The germline V gene has CDR1 LGHNT and CDR2 FRNRAP. V was shortened by 7 bases and J by 0 bases, with 9 bases between the two germline ends. CDR3 length equals 13 residues. CDR3 sequence: CASDETLNTEAFF. In nucleotides, the CDR3 is TGTGCTAGTGACGAGACACTGAACACTGAAGCTTTCTTT.

The chain employs TRBV6-5 and TRBJ2-7; 11 bases are a match to TRBD2. This CDR3 contains 14 residues. V was pared by 6 bases and J by 5 bases, with 6 bases of the junction left unmatched. The V gene's germline CDR1 is MNHEY and CDR2 SVGAGI. For the CDR3, the DNA is TGTGCCAGCAGCTCTAGCGGGAGGCTACACGAGCAGTACTTC. Translating it yields CASSSSGRLHEQYF.

V and J are TRBV5-4 and TRBJ1-2; D call uncertain. Trimming took off 1 base at V and 1 base at J, with 11 bases between the two ends. Germline CDR1 reads SGHNT; CDR2 reads YYREEE (reference sequence). The CDR3 is 15 amino acids. CDR3 protein: CASSLLSGFNYGYTF. CDR3 sequence (DNA): TGTGCCAGCAGCTTGTTGTCAGGATTTAACTATGGCTACACCTTC.

The gene calls are TRBV5-1 and TRBJ2-7; maybe TRBD1 (7 bases). The V gene lost 3 bases and the J gene lost 5 bases, with 12 bases spanning the gap. The germline CDR1 and CDR2 sequences are SGHRS and YFSETQ. CDR3 length: 13 amino acids. The CDR3 DNA is TGCGCCAGCAGCTCCGCAGGGGGGAACGAGCAGTACTTC. Its protein is CASSSAGGNEQYF.

This chain links TRBV5-4 with TRBJ2-5; TRBD2 matches at 7 bases. The J segment lost 2 bases and the V segment lost 6 bases, leaving 10 bases of the junction unmatched. The CDR3 spans 15 residues. Germline CDR1 and CDR2: SGHNT and YYREEE (reference sequence). The chain's CDR3 is CASNLGGGGQETQYF. The CDR3, as DNA: TGTGCCAGCAACTTAGGTGGGGGGGGGCAAGAGACCCAGTACTTC.